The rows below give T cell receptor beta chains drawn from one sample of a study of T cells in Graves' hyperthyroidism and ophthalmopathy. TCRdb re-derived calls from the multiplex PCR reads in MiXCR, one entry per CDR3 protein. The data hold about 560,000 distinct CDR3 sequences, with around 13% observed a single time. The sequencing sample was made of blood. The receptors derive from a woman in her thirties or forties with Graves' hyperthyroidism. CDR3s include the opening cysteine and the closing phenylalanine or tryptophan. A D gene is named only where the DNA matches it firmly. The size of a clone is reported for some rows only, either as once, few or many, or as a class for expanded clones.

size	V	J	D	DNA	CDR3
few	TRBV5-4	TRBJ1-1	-	TGTGCCAGCAGCTCAGGGGCGCGGGGGAACACTGAAGCTTTCTTT	CASSSGARGNTEAFF
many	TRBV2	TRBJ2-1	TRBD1	TGTGCCAGCAGTGAAAAACAGGGGGTTGGCGGTGAGCAGTTCTTC	CASSEKQGVGGEQFF
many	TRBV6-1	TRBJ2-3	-	TGTGCCAGCAGTGAGCAGGGCTGGACAGATACGCAGTATTTT	CASSEQGWTDTQYF
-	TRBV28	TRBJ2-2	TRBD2	TGTGCCAGCAGTCCGCGGGGGGTCACCGGGGAGCTGTTTTTT	CASSPRGVTGELFF
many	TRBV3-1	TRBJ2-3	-	TGTGCCAGCAGCCAAGTAGCAGGCTCTAGCACAGATACGCAGTATTTT	CASSQVAGSSTDTQYF
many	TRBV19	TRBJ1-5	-	TGTGCCAGTAGTATTGGGGGTTATAGCAATCAGCCCCAGCATTTT	CASSIGGYSNQPQHF
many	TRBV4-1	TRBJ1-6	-	TGCGCCAGCAGCCAAGAACAGGGTTATTCACCCCTCCACTTT	CASSQEQGYSPLHF
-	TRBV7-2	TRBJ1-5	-	TGTGCCTGCAGCTTAAATACTAATCAGCCCCAGCATTTT	CACSLNTNQPQHF
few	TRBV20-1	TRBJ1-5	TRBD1	TGCAGTGCTCAGAGACAGGGGACGGTTCAGCCCCAGCATTTT	CSAQRQGTVQPQHF
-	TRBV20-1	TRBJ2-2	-	TGCAGTGCCGAATCGTATCTCGGGGAGCTGTTTTTT	CSAESYLGELFF
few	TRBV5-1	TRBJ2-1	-	TGCGCCAGCAGCTTGCGAGCAGCGGGTTCACTTTCAGAGCAGTTCTTC	CASSLRAAGSLSEQFF
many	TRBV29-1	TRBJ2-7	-	TGCAGCGTTGTTGGGGCCAGGGCAAAAAACTACGAGCAGTACTTC	CSVVGARAKNYEQYF
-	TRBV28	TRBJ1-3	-	TGTGCCAGCAGTTTGGGGGGCAGGCGACATGGAAACACCATATATTTT	CASSLGGRRHGNTIYF
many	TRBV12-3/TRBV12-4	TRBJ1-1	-	TGTGCCATAAGGAGGGACACTGAAGCTTTCTTT	CAIRRDTEAFF
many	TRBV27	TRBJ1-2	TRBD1	TGTGCCAGCAGTTTCGCGGACAGGGGCGGATATGGCTACACCTTC	CASSFADRGGYGYTF
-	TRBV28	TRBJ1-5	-	TGTGCCAGCAGCAAGGGACGCGAGGGAAATCAGCCCCAGCATTTT	CASSKGREGNQPQHF
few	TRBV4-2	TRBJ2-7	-	TGTGCCAGCAGCCAAGCCGGTGGGAATAGCGCCTACGAGCAGTACTTC	CASSQAGGNSAYEQYF
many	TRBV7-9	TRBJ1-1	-	TGTGCCAGCAGCTTAAGGGGGGTTGGCACTGAAGCTTTCTTT	CASSLRGVGTEAFF
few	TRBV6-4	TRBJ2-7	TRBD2	TGTGCCAGCAGTGAGTGGGCGGGACTAGCGGGATTGTGTGATTCCTACGAGCAGTACTTC	CASSEWAGLAGLCDSYEQYF
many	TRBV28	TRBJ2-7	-	TGTGCCAGCAGTTCACCCGGTGTCGATATTGCCAAGCAGTACTTC	CASSSPGVDIAKQYF
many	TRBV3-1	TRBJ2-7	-	TGTGCCAGCAGCCAAGATCGCTTGGGGGGGGCCTTCTACGAGCAGTACTTC	CASSQDRLGGAFYEQYF
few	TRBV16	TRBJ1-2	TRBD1	TGTGCCAGCAGCCTTACAGGGGAAGGCTACACCTTC	CASSLTGEGYTF
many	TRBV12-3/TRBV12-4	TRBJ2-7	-	TGTGCCAGCGCTTGGGGCTACGAGCAGTACTTC	CASAWGYEQYF
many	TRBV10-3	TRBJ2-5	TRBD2	TGTGCCATCAGTGAGGGAGCGGGAGGAGTTGAGACCCAGTACTTC	CAISEGAGGVETQYF